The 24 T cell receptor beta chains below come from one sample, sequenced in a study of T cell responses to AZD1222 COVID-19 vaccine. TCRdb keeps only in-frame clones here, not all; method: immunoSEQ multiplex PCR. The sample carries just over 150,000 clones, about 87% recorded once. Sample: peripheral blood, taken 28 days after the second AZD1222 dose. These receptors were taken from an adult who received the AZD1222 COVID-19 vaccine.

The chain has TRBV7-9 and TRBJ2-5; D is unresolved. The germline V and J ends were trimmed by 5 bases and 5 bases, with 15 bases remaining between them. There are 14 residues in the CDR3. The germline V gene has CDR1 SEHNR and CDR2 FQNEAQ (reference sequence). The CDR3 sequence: CASSAMGGAETQYF. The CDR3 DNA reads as TGTGCCAGCAGCGCAATGGGTGGCGCCGAGACCCAGTACTTC. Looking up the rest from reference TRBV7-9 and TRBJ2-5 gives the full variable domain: DTGVSQNPRHKITKRGQNVTFRCDPISEHNRLYWYRQTLGQGPEFLTYFQNEAQLEKSRLLSDRFSAERPKGSFSTLEIQRTEQGDSAMYLCASSAMGGAETQYFGPGTRLLVL.

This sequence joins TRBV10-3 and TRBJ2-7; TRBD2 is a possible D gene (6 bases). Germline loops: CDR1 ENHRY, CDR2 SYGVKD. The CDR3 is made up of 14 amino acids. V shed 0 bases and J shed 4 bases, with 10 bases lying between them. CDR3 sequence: CAISESSGFYEQYF. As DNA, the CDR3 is TGTGCCATCAGTGAGTCGAGCGGGTTTTACGAGCAGTACTTC.

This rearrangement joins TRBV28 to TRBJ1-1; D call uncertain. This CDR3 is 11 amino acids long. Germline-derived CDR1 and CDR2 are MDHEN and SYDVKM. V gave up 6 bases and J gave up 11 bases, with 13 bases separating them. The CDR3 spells CASRDGDRAFF. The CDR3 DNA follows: TGTGCCAGCAGGGACGGGGATAGGGCTTTCTTT.

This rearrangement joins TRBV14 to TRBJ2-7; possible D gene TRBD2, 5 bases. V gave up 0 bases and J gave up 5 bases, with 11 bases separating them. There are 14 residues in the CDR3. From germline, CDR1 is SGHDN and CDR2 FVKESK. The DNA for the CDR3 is TGTGCCAGCAGCCAAGAAACTAGTTTCCACGAGCAGTACTTC. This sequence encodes CASSQETSFHEQYF. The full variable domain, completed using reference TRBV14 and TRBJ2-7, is EAGVTQFPSHSVIEKGQTVTLRCDPISGHDNLYWYRRVMGKEIKFLLHFVKESKQDESGMPNNRFLAERTGGTYSTLKVQPAELEDSGVYFCASSQETSFHEQYFGPGTRLTVT.

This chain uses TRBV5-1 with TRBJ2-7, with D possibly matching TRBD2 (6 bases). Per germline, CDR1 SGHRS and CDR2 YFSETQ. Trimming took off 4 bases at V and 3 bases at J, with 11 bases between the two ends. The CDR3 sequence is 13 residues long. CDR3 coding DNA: TGCGCCAGCAGCCGGGACTGGGTCTACGAGCAGTACTTC. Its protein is CASSRDWVYEQYF. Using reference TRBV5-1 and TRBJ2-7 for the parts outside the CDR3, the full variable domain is KAGVTQTPRYLIKTRGQQVTLSCSPISGHRSVSWYQQTPGQGLQFLFEYFSETQRNKGNFPGRFSGRQFSNSRSEMNVSTLELGDSALYLCASSRDWVYEQYFGPGTRLTVT.

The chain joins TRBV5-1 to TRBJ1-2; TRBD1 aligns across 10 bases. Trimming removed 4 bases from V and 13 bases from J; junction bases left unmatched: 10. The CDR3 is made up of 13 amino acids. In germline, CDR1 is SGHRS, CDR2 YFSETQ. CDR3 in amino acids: CASSQSPGTGVTF. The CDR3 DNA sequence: TGCGCCAGCAGCCAGTCCCCTGGGACAGGGGTCACCTTC.

The CDR3 here is CASSQDLVQPQHF. The CDR3 bases are TGTGCCAGCAGCCAAGATCTGGTGCAGCCCCAGCATTTT. The rearrangement joins TRBV14 to TRBJ1-5, with D uncertain. Germline V gives CDR1 SGHDN, CDR2 FVKESK. CDR3 size: 13 residues. V gave up 0 bases and J gave up 7 bases, with 7 bases separating them.

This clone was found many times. The CDR3 loop is CASSSLGSPLHF. The CDR3 region has the DNA TGTGCCAGCAGTTCCCTGGGGTCACCCCTCCACTTT. The chain couples TRBV28 to TRBJ1-6; D gene unclear. Germline CDR1 MDHEN, CDR2 SYDVKM. The V gene lost 4 bases and the J gene lost 10 bases, with 8 bases spanning the gap. The CDR3 has 12 residues.

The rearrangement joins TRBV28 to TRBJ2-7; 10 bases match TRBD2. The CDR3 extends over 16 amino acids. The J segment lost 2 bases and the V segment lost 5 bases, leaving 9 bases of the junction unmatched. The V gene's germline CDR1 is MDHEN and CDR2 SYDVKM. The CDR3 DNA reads TGTGCCAGCAGTGGGCCCGGGACTAGCGACGCCTACGAGCAGTACTTC. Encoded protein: CASSGPGTSDAYEQYF.

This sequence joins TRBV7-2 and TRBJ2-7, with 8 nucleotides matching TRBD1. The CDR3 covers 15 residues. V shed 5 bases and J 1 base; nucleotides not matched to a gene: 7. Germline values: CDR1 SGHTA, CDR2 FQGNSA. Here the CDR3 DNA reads TGTGCCAGCAGCCCAACAGGGGGATTTTCCTACGAGCAGTACTTC. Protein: CASSPTGGFSYEQYF.

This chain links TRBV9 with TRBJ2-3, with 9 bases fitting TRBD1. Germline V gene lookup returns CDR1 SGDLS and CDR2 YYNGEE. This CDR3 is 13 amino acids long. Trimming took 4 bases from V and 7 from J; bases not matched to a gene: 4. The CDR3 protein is CASSSGTGNTQYF. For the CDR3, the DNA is TGTGCCAGCAGCTCCGGGACAGGGAATACGCAGTATTTT.

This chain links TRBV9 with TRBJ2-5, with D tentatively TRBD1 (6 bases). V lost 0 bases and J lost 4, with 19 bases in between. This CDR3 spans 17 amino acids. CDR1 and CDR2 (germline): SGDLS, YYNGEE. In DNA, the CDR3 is TGTGCCAGCAGCGTAGGGGGTGGGGCAGGGGTCCTAGAGACCCAGTACTTC. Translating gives CASSVGGGAGVLETQYF. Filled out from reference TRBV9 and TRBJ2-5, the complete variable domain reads DSGVTQTPKHLITATGQRVTLRCSPRSGDLSVYWYQQSLDQGLQFLIQYYNGEERAKGNILERFSAQQFPDLHSELNLSSLELGDSALYFCASSVGGGAGVLETQYFGPGTRLLVL.

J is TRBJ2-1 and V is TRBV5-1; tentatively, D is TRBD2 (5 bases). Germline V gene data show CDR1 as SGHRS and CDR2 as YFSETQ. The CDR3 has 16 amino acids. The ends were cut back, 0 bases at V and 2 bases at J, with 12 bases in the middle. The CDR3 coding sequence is TGCGCCAGCAGCTTGGTCACGGCTAGCCCCTACAATGAGCAGTTCTTC. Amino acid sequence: CASSLVTASPYNEQFF. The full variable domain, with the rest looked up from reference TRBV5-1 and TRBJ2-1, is KAGVTQTPRYLIKTRGQQVTLSCSPISGHRSVSWYQQTPGQGLQFLFEYFSETQRNKGNFPGRFSGRQFSNSRSEMNVSTLELGDSALYLCASSLVTASPYNEQFFGPGTRLTVL.

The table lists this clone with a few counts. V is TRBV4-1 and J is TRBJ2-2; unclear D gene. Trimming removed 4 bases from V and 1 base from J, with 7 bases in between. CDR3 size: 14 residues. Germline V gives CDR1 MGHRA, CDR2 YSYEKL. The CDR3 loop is CASSRDGNTGELFF. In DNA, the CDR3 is TGCGCCAGCAGCCGAGACGGGAACACCGGGGAGCTGTTTTTT.

DNA of the CDR3: TGTGCCTGGAGTGCCCACCCATCGGGGGAGACCCAGTACTTC. It codes for CAWSAHPSGETQYF. This chain connects TRBV30 to TRBJ2-5; TRBD2 is a possible D gene (5 bases). CDR1 GTSNPN and CDR2 SVGIG come from the germline V gene (reference sequence). The CDR3 has 14 amino acids. Between the trimmed V and J ends, which lost 1 base and 5 bases, there was a span of 14 bases. The full variable domain, in which reference TRBV30 and TRBJ2-5 provide the parts outside the CDR3, is SQTIHQWPATLVQPVGSPLSLECTVEGTSNPNLYWYRQAAGRGLQLLFYSVGIGQISSEVPQNLSASRPQDRQFILSSKKLLLSDSGFYLCAWSAHPSGETQYFGPGTRLLVL.

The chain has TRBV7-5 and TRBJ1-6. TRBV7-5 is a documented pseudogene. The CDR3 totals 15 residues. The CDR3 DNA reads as TGTGCCAGAAGCTTAATGGTGGGTAGGAATTCACCCCTCCACTTT. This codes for CARSLMVGRNSPLHF.

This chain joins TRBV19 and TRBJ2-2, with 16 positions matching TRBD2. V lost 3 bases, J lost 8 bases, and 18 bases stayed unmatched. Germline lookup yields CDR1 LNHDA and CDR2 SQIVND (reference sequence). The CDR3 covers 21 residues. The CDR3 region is CASSIPKAGTSGRAGGGELFF. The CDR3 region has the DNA TGTGCCAGTAGTATTCCCAAAGCCGGGACTAGCGGGAGGGCCGGAGGTGGGGAGCTGTTTTTT.

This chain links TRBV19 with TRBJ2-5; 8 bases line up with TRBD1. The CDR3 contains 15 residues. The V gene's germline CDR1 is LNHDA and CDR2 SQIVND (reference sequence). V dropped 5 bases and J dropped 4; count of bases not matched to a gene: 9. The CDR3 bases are TGTGCCAGTAGTCTGGGACAGGTAATGAGAGAGACCCAGTACTTC. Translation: CASSLGQVMRETQYF.

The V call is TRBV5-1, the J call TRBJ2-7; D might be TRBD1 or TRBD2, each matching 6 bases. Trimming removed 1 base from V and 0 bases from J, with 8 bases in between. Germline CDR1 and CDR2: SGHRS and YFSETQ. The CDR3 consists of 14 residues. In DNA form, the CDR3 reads TGCGCCAGCAGCTTGAGGGGGGACTCCTACGAGCAGTACTTC. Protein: CASSLRGDSYEQYF.

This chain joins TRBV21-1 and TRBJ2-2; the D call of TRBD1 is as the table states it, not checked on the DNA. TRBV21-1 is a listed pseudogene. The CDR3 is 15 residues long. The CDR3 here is CASSCPGTLNGELFF. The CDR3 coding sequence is TGTGCCAGCAGCTGTCCCGGGACATTAAACGGGGAGCTGTTTTTT.

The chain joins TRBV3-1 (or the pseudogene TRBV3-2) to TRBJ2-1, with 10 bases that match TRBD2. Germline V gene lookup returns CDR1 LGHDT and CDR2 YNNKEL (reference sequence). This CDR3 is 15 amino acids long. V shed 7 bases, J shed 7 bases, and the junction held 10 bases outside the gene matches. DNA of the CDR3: TGTGCCAGCATGTTAGCGGGAGGATTAAGAAATGAGCAGTTCTTC. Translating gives CASMLAGGLRNEQFF.

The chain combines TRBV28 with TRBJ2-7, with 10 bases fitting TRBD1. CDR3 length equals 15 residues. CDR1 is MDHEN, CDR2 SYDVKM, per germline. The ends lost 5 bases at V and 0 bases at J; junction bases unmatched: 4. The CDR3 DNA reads TGTGCCAGCAGTATGACAGGGGGCACCTCCTACGAGCAGTACTTC. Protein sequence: CASSMTGGTSYEQYF.

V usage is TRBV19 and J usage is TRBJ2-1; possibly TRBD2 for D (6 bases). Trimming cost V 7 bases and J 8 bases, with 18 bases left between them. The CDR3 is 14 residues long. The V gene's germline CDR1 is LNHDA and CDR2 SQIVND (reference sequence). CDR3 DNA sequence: TGTGCCAGTACCGGGACTCATCTCCGAGATGAGCAGTTCTTC. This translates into CASTGTHLRDEQFF.

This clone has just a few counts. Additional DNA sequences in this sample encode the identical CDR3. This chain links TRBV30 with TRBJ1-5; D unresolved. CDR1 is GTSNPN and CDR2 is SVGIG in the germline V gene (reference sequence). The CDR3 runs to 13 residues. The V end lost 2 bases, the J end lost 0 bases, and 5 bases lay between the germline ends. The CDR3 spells CAWSPDSNQPQHF. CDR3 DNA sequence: TGTGCCTGGAGTCCAGATAGCAATCAGCCCCAGCATTTT.